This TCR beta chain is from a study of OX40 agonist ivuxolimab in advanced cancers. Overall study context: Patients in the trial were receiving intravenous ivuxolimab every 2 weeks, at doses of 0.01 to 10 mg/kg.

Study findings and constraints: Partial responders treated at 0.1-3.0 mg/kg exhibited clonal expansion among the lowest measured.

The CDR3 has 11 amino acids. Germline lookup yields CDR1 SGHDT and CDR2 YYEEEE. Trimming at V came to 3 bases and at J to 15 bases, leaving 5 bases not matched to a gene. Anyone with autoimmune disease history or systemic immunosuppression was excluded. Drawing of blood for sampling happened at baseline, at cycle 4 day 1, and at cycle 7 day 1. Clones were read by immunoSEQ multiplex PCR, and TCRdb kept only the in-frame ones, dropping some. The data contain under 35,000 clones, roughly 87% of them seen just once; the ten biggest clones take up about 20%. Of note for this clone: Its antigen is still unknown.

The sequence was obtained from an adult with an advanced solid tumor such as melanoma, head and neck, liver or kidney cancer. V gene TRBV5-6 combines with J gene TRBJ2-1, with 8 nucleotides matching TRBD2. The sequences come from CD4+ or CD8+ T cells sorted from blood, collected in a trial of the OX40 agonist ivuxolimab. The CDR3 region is CASSSGGAAFF. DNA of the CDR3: TGTGCCAGCAGCTCCGGGGGGGCCGCGTTCTTC.